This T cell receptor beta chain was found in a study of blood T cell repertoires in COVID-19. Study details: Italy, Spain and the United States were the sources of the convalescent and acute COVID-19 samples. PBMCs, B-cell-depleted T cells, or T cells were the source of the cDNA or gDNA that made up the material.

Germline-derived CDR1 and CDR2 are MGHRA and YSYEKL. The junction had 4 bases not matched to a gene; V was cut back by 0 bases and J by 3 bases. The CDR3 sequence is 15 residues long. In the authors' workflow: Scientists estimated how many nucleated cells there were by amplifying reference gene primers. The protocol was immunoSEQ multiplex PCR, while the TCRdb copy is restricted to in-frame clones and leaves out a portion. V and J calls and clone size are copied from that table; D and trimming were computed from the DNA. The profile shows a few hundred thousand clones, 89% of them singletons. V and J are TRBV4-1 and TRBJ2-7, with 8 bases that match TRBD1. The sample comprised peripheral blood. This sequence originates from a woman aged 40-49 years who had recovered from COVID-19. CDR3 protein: CASSQDWTGSYEQYF. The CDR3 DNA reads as TGCGCCAGCAGCCAAGATTGGACAGGGAGCTACGAGCAGTACTTC.